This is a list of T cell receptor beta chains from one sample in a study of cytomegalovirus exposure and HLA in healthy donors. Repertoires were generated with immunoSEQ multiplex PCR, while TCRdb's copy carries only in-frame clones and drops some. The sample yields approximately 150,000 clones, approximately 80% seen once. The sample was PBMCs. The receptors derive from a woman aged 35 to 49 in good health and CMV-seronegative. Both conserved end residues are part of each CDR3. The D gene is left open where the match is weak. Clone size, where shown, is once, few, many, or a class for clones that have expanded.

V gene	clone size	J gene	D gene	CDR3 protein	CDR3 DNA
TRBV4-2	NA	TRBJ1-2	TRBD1	CASSHRQGADYGYTF	TGTGCCAGCAGCCACAGACAGGGGGCGGACTATGGCTACACCTTC
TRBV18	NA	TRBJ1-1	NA	CASSPSRGDVWGAFF	TGTGCCAGCTCACCTTCGCGGGGGGATGTATGGGGAGCTTTCTTT
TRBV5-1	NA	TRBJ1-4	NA	CASSPRWDTSNEKLFF	TGCGCCAGCAGCCCTCGTTGGGACACCTCTAATGAAAAACTGTTTTTT
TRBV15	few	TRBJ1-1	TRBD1	CATSRRQGNTEAFF	TGTGCCACCAGCAGAAGACAGGGGAACACTGAAGCTTTCTTT
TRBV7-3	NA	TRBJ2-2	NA	CASSTTNTGELFF	TGTGCCAGCAGCACCACTAACACCGGGGAGCTGTTTTTT
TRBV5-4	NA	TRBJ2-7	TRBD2	CASSLVSGSSYEQYF	TGTGCCAGCAGCTTAGTTAGCGGGAGCTCCTACGAGCAGTACTTC
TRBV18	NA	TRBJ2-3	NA	CASSPPVQDTQYF	TGTGCCAGCTCACCACCGGTACAAGATACGCAGTATTTT
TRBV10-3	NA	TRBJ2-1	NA	CAISAQLLAGNVGSEQFF	TGTGCCATCAGTGCTCAGTTGCTAGCTGGGAATGTAGGGAGTGAGCAGTTCTTC
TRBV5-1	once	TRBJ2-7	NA	CASSLLLDYEQYF	TGCGCCAGCAGCTTGTTACTGGACTACGAGCAGTACTTC
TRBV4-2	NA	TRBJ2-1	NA	CASSQVAADRGNEQFF	TGTGCCAGCAGCCAAGTCGCCGCTGATAGGGGGAATGAGCAGTTCTTC
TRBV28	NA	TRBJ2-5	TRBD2	CASSQGLAEETQYF	TGTGCCAGCAGTCAAGGACTAGCGGAAGAGACCCAGTACTTC
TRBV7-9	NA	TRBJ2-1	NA	CASSGRTTSTSSYNEQFF	TGTGCCAGCAGCGGCCGTACGACTTCTACAAGCTCCTACAATGAGCAGTTCTTC
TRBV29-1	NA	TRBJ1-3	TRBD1	CSVGDSGNTIYF	TGCAGCGTCGGGGACAGCGGAAACACCATATATTTT
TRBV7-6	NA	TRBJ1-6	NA	CASSSQALANSPLHF	TGTGCCAGCAGCTCACAGGCTCTTGCCAATTCACCCCTCCACTTT
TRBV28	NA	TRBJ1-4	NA	CASSLTGQWAEKLFF	TGTGCCAGCAGTTTAACAGGCCAGTGGGCTGAAAAACTGTTTTTT
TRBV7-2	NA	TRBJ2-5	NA	CASSPSQLHRETQYF	TGTGCCAGCAGCCCCTCCCAACTACACAGGGAGACCCAGTACTTC
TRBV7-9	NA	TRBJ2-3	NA	CASSLVVAGTDTQYF	TGTGCCAGCAGCTTAGTGGTGGCTGGCACAGATACGCAGTATTTT
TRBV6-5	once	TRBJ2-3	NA	CASSYPGSTDTQYF	TGTGCCAGCAGTTACCCCGGGAGCACAGATACGCAGTATTTT
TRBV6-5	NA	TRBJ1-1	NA	CASSRTVGDTEAFF	TGTGCCAGCAGTCGGACGGTGGGAGACACTGAAGCTTTCTTT
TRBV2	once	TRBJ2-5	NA	CASRGGAETQYF	TGTGCCAGCAGAGGGGGGGCTGAGACCCAGTACTTC
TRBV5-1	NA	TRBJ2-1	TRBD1	CASSLEGGQGISTSYNEQFF	TGCGCCAGCAGCTTGGAGGGTGGACAGGGAATATCCACCTCCTACAATGAGCAGTTCTTC
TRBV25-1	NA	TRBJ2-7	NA	CASSVHHTREQYF	TGTGCCAGCAGTGTACATCACACTAGGGAGCAGTACTTC
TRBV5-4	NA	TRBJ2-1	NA	CASSLDGSNYNEQFF	TGTGCCAGCAGCTTGGACGGGAGTAACTACAATGAGCAGTTCTTC